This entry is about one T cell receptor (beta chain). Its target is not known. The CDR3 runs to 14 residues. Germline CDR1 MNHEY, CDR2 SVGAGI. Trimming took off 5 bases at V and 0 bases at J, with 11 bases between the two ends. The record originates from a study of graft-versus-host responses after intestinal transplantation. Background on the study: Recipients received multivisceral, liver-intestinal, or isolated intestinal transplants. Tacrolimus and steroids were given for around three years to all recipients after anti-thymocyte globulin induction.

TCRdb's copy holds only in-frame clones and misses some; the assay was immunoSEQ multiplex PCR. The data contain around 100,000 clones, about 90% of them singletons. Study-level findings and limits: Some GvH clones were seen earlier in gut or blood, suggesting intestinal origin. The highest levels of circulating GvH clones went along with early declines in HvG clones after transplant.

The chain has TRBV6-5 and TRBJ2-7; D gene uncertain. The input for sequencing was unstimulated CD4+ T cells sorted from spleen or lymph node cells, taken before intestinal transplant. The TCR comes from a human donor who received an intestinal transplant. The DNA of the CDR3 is TGTGCCAGCAGTAAAAACAGTGGCTCCTACGAGCAGTACTTC. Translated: CASSKNSGSYEQYF.